This TCR beta chain was obtained from a study of blood T cell repertoires in COVID-19. Germline V CDR1 and CDR2: MNHNS, SASEGT. CDR3 length: 14 residues. Deletions cut 1 base from V and 5 bases from J, with 11 bases between. This clone has a single count. Method: immunoSEQ multiplex PCR; TCRdb's copy keeps in-frame clones and lacks some. The data show some 24,000 clones, about 89% seen once. The TCR comes from a man between 65 and 85 years old with COVID-19, enrolled during active disease. Material for sequencing was peripheral blood. The rearrangement links TRBV6-1 to TRBJ1-1; D unclear. CDR3 sequence: CASSEEVSGTEAFF. As DNA, the CDR3 is TGTGCCAGCAGTGAAGAAGTCTCCGGGACTGAAGCTTTCTTT.